Listed here are 30 T cell receptor beta chains from one sample, sequenced in a study of shared clonotypes between healthy human individuals. Data came from immunoSEQ multiplex PCR; TCRdb stores just in-frame clones and leaves some out. The sample consists of some 2.1 million clones, approximately 94% of them appearing once. Naivety among CD8 cells was defined by CD45RO negativity and positive CCR7 selection, thereby excluding terminally differentiated effector memory CD45RA+ cells. The sequenced material came from naive CD8+ T cells sorted from blood. Receptors originate from a man aged 18 to 35 in good health.

The CDR3 is CASSVGGSGRSTQYF. CDR3 bases: TGTGCCAGCAGCGTAGGAGGTAGCGGGAGAAGTACGCAGTATTTT. This chain links TRBV9 with TRBJ2-3; 9 bases line up with TRBD2. Unmatched junction bases numbered 7, after V lost 0 bases and J lost 8 bases. This CDR3 spans 15 amino acids. Germline CDR1 and CDR2: SGDLS and YYNGEE. The whole variable domain, remainder taken from reference TRBV9 and TRBJ2-3, is DSGVTQTPKHLITATGQRVTLRCSPRSGDLSVYWYQQSLDQGLQFLIQYYNGEERAKGNILERFSAQQFPDLHSELNLSSLELGDSALYFCASSVGGSGRSTQYFGPGTRLTVL.

The chain has TRBV13 and TRBJ2-7, with 9 positions matching TRBD2. Unmatched junction bases numbered 5, after V lost 0 bases and J lost 5 bases. The germline V gene encodes CDR1 PRHDT and CDR2 FYEKMQ (reference sequence). There are 15 residues in the CDR3. The CDR3 here is CASSLGTSGNDEQYF. CDR3 in DNA: TGTGCCAGCAGCTTAGGGACTAGCGGTAACGACGAGCAGTACTTC.

The chain's CDR3 is CASSLYPPDRSINSPLHF. The CDR3 region has the DNA TGTGCCAGCAGTTTATATCCCCCGGACAGAAGTATTAATTCACCCCTCCACTTT. This chain joins TRBV27 and TRBJ1-6; tentative D call: TRBD1 (6 bases). The ends were cut back, 1 base at V and 6 bases at J, with 19 bases in the middle. The CDR3 has 18 residues. The germline CDR1 and CDR2 sequences are MNHEY and SMNVEV (reference sequence).

The chain joins TRBV5-6 to TRBJ2-5; D uncertain. Germline CDR1 SGHDT, CDR2 YYEEEE. The CDR3 length is 14 residues. V lost 4 bases and J 0 bases, leaving 10 bases between the germline ends. CDR3 in amino acids: CASSPTSYQETQYF. CDR3 in DNA: TGTGCCAGCAGCCCAACCTCGTACCAAGAGACCCAGTACTTC.

J is TRBJ2-2 and V is TRBV27; 7 nucleotides match TRBD2. Germline V gives CDR1 MNHEY, CDR2 SMNVEV (reference sequence). Trimming cost V 3 bases and J 5 bases; bases outside gene matches: 6. The CDR3 totals 15 residues. The CDR3 reads CASSFTGGWTGELFF. The CDR3 DNA sequence: TGTGCCAGCAGTTTCACCGGGGGGTGGACCGGGGAGCTGTTTTTT.

The chain joins TRBV7-8 to TRBJ2-7; TRBD2 is a possible D gene (5 bases). There are 14 residues in the CDR3. Trimming removed 3 bases at V and 3 bases at J, with 12 bases between. Germline lookup yields CDR1 SGHVS and CDR2 FQNEAQ. The CDR3 loop reads CASSLGFGDYEQYF. CDR3 nucleotide sequence: TGTGCCAGCAGCTTGGGTTTCGGGGACTACGAGCAGTACTTC. Based on the CDR3 plus reference TRBV7-8 and TRBJ2-7, the full variable domain is GAGVSQSPRYKVAKRGQDVALRCDPISGHVSLFWYQQALGQGPEFLTYFQNEAQLDKSGLPSDRFFAERPEGSVSTLKIQRTQQEDSAVYLCASSLGFGDYEQYFGPGTRLTVT.

A note on this clone: Other DNA sequences in the same sample also yield this CDR3. The J gene is TRBJ2-7, the V gene TRBV4-1; tentative D call: TRBD1 (5 bases). V shed 1 base and J shed 4 bases, with 11 bases lying between them. The germline CDR1 and CDR2 sequences are MGHRA and YSYEKL. CDR3 size: 14 residues. CDR3 bases: TGCGCCAGCAGCCAAGTGGGGCAGGGATACGAGCAGTACTTC. Amino acids: CASSQVGQGYEQYF.

The gene calls are TRBV10-2 and TRBJ2-1; D is unclear. Germline assignment: CDR1 WSHSY and CDR2 SAAADI. Trimming stripped 2 bases from V and 6 bases from J, with 5 bases between. The CDR3 spans 12 residues. CDR3 bases: TGCGCCAGCAGTGAGACGGGCAATGAGCAGTTCTTC. This gives the protein CASSETGNEQFF.

The V call is TRBV27, the J call TRBJ1-5, with D perhaps TRBD1 (5 bases). V lost 5 bases and J 5 bases, leaving 13 bases between the germline ends. The germline V gene has CDR1 MNHEY and CDR2 SMNVEV (reference sequence). The CDR3 loop spans 14 amino acids. The CDR3 nucleotides are TGTGCCAGCAGTCCCTTTGGGGGGGATCAGCCCCAGCATTTT. It translates to CASSPFGGDQPQHF.

The chain is built from TRBV18 and TRBJ2-1, with TRBD2 identical over 8 bases. V trimming: 0 bases; J trimming: 7 bases; junction bases outside the gene matches: 8. The length of the CDR3 is 16 residues. Germline CDR1 and CDR2: KGHSH and LQKENI. Here the CDR3 reads CASSPPSGTGWNEQFF. The DNA of the CDR3 is TGTGCCAGCTCACCACCTAGCGGGACGGGATGGAATGAGCAGTTCTTC.

This clone was counted once. The gene calls are TRBV6-4 and TRBJ2-7; the match to TRBD2 covers 8 bases. The trim removed 6 bases at V and 5 bases at J, leaving 6 bases unmatched. The CDR3 spans 13 residues. Germline assignment: CDR1 MRHNA and CDR2 SNTAGT. Here the CDR3 reads CASRGGLAHEQYF. DNA for the CDR3: TGTGCCAGCAGGGGAGGACTAGCCCACGAGCAGTACTTC.

The chain recombines TRBV4-3 with TRBJ2-3; possible D gene TRBD2, 6 bases. The CDR3 consists of 15 residues. V was pared by 1 base and J by 2 bases, with 10 bases between. Germline loops: CDR1 LGHNA, CDR2 YSLEER. The CDR3 nucleotides read TGCGCCAGCAGCCAAGGGACTACTTACACAGATACGCAGTATTTT. It codes for CASSQGTTYTDTQYF.

The CDR3 sequence: CAWSAGDGETQYF. The CDR3 DNA reads as TGTGCCTGGAGTGCAGGGGACGGGGAGACCCAGTACTTC. This chain links TRBV30 with TRBJ2-5; D possibly corresponds to TRBD1 (6 bases). There are 13 residues in the CDR3. Germline V gene lookup returns CDR1 GTSNPN and CDR2 SVGIG (reference sequence). The V end was cut by 1 base, the J end by 5 bases, with 11 bases between. Based on the CDR3 plus reference TRBV30 and TRBJ2-5, the full variable domain is SQTIHQWPATLVQPVGSPLSLECTVEGTSNPNLYWYRQAAGRGLQLLFYSVGIGQISSEVPQNLSASRPQDRQFILSSKKLLLSDSGFYLCAWSAGDGETQYFGPGTRLLVL.

Notes on this clone: At one end, the junction sequence differs from germline, possibly due to a read error. V and J are TRBV4-2 and TRBJ2-3; TRBD2 matches at 9 bases. This CDR3 is built from 15 residues. Germline CDR1 is LGHNA and CDR2 is YNFKEQ. The CDR3 is CASSQDSGGTDTQYF. The CDR3 DNA reads as TGTGCCAGCAGCCAAGATAGCGGGGGCACGGATACGCAGTATTTT.

This chain uses TRBV5-6 with TRBJ1-3; D uncertain. This CDR3 region has 13 residues. CDR1 SGHDT and CDR2 YYEEEE come from the germline V gene. The germline V and J ends were trimmed by 5 bases and 1 base, with 7 bases remaining between them. DNA for the CDR3: TGTGCCAGCAGTCCGCCGTCTGGAAACACCATATATTTT. Translation: CASSPPSGNTIYF. Full variable domain (remainder filled in from reference TRBV5-6 and TRBJ1-3): DAGVTQSPTHLIKTRGQQVTLRCSPKSGHDTVSWYQQALGQGPQFIFQYYEEEERQRGNFPDRFSGHQFPNYSSELNVNALLLGDSALYLCASSPPSGNTIYFGEGSWLTVV.

The chain couples TRBV9 to TRBJ1-1; D remains unclear. The CDR3 sequence is 13 residues long. Germline CDR1 SGDLS, CDR2 YYNGEE. The V gene lost 4 bases and the J gene lost 6 bases, with 13 bases spanning the gap. The CDR3 DNA is TGTGCCAGCAGCACCTCGGACGGATCTGAAGCTTTCTTT. Its protein is CASSTSDGSEAFF. Full variable domain (rest looked up from reference TRBV9 and TRBJ1-1): DSGVTQTPKHLITATGQRVTLRCSPRSGDLSVYWYQQSLDQGLQFLIQYYNGEERAKGNILERFSAQQFPDLHSELNLSSLELGDSALYFCASSTSDGSEAFFGQGTRLTVV.

The V and J genes are TRBV7-6 and TRBJ2-3; a weak D match, TRBD2 (6 bases). Per the germline V gene, CDR1 is SGHVS and CDR2 is FNYEAQ. The CDR3 loop spans 15 amino acids. The V end was cut by 0 bases, the J end by 6 bases, with 13 bases between. CDR3 sequence (DNA): TGTGCCAGCAGCTTAGCGGGGGGACCCGCGGATACGCAGTATTTT. Its translation is CASSLAGGPADTQYF.

The V gene is TRBV4-3, the J gene TRBJ2-5; no definite D call. The CDR3 has 14 amino acids. V dropped 0 bases and J dropped 4 bases, with 9 bases sitting between them. Per the germline V gene, CDR1 is LGHNA and CDR2 is YSLEER. The CDR3 region is CASSQDDNLETQYF. CDR3 sequence (DNA): TGCGCCAGCAGCCAAGACGACAACTTAGAGACCCAGTACTTC.

The genes are TRBV29-1 and TRBJ2-3; the D gene is possibly TRBD1 (6 bases). The germline gives CDR1 SQVTM, CDR2 ANQGSEA. Trimming left V 0 bases short and J 4 bases short, with 17 bases between. The CDR3 is 16 amino acids. The CDR3 DNA follows: TGCAGCGTTGAAGATCCGAGGACAGTCCCACCAGATACGCAGTATTTT. Translating it yields CSVEDPRTVPPDTQYF.

The CDR3 reads CASSLTTGNGYTF. The CDR3 nucleotides read TGCGCCAGCAGCCTAACGACAGGGAATGGCTACACCTTC. V usage is TRBV5-1 and J usage is TRBJ1-2, with 7 bases aligning to TRBD1. J gave up 6 bases and V 4 bases, and 6 bases lay outside the gene matches. The germline gives CDR1 SGHRS, CDR2 YFSETQ. CDR3 length: 13 amino acids.

The chain recombines TRBV28 with TRBJ1-1, with D uncertain. The CDR3 has 15 residues. V shed 1 base and J shed 0 bases, with 9 bases lying between them. Germline-derived CDR1 and CDR2 are MDHEN and SYDVKM. The CDR3: CASSLYVGVNTEAFF. The CDR3, as DNA: TGTGCCAGCAGTTTATATGTAGGAGTGAACACTGAAGCTTTCTTT.

V is TRBV2 and J is TRBJ1-1; D ambiguous. V was shortened by 2 bases and J by 4 bases, with 11 bases between the two germline ends. This CDR3 is 14 amino acids long. Germline loops: CDR1 SNHLY, CDR2 FYNNEI. The CDR3 DNA sequence: TGTGCCAGCAGTGAAAGAGGGTCGGGCACTGAAGCTTTCTTT. It codes for CASSERGSGTEAFF. Together with reference TRBV2 and TRBJ1-1, the CDR3 gives the full variable domain: EPEVTQTPSHQVTQMGQEVILRCVPISNHLYFYWYRQILGQKVEFLVSFYNNEISEKSEIFDDQFSVERPDGSNFTLKIRSTKLEDSAMYFCASSERGSGTEAFFGQGTRLTVV.

The CDR3 coding sequence is TGTGCCACCTCTGGTGGGACTAGCGGAAACAATGAGCAGTTCTTC. This codes for CATSGGTSGNNEQFF. The chain has TRBV27 and TRBJ2-1; TRBD2 agrees at 11 bases. V trimming: 10 bases; J trimming: 5 bases; junction bases outside the gene matches: 10. The germline CDR1 and CDR2 sequences are MNHEY and SMNVEV (reference sequence). The length of the CDR3 is 15 residues.

This clone appeared a single time. The chain employs TRBV5-4 and TRBJ1-2, with a weak D call TRBD1 (6 bases). Germline CDR1 is SGHNT and CDR2 is YYREEE (reference sequence). There are 15 residues in the CDR3. Trimming took off 3 bases at V and 6 bases at J, with 18 bases between the two ends. CDR3 coding DNA: TGTGCCAGCAGCTCTTACCGGGAGCAGGGGAATGGCTACACCTTC. Its protein is CASSSYREQGNGYTF.

The gene calls are TRBV27 and TRBJ2-7, with 14 bases lining up with TRBD2. The junction had 19 bases not matched to a gene; V was cut back by 5 bases and J by 10 bases. Germline values: CDR1 MNHEY, CDR2 SMNVEV (reference sequence). The CDR3 has 18 amino acids. The CDR3 DNA reads as TGTGCCAGCAGTACCGGGACTAGCGGGAGCCTTCCCACGAGTTATCAGTACTTC. It codes for CASSTGTSGSLPTSYQYF.

In this sample, this clone turned up once. This chain connects TRBV6-1 to TRBJ2-3; TRBD2 matches 10 bases. With V trimmed by 3 bases and J by 2 bases, 5 bases remained unmatched. CDR3 size: 16 residues. In germline, CDR1 is MNHNS, CDR2 SASEGT. This CDR3 is CASSDGTSVLTDTQYF. CDR3 DNA sequence: TGTGCCAGCAGTGACGGGACTAGCGTGCTCACAGATACGCAGTATTTT.

The chain is built from TRBV5-1 and TRBJ2-1; TRBD2 might be the D (5 bases). V lost 1 base and J lost 6, with 11 bases in between. The CDR3 consists of 14 residues. Germline CDR1 and CDR2: SGHRS and YFSETQ. The CDR3 nucleotides read TGCGCCAGCAGCTTGTATGGAGGAGGCAATGAGCAGTTCTTC. This encodes CASSLYGGGNEQFF.

The CDR3 protein is CASSLLGGYGNSPLHF. The CDR3 coding sequence is TGTGCCAGCAGCTTACTTGGGGGTTACGGTAATTCACCCCTCCACTTT. The chain links TRBV7-3 to TRBJ1-6, with a tentative D call TRBD1 (5 bases). This CDR3 region has 16 residues. Germline V gene lookup returns CDR1 SGHTA and CDR2 FQGTGA. Trimming cost V 2 bases and J 6 bases, with 14 bases left between them.

CDR3 residues: CASSYLLAGAEETQYF. CDR3 nucleotide sequence: TGTGCCAGCAGTTACCTACTAGCGGGGGCAGAAGAGACCCAGTACTTC. The V gene is TRBV6-6, the J gene TRBJ2-5; TRBD2 agrees at 11 bases. The V and J ends lost 2 bases and 3 bases, in that order; junction bases with no gene match: 5. From germline, CDR1 is MNHNY and CDR2 SVGAGI (reference sequence). This CDR3 spans 16 amino acids.

The chain joins TRBV27 to TRBJ1-2; maybe TRBD1 (6 bases). The V gene's germline CDR1 is MNHEY and CDR2 SMNVEV (reference sequence). The CDR3 contains 13 residues. V lost 8 bases, J lost 4 bases, and 14 bases lay in between. The CDR3 sequence: CASRSRGSYGYTF. CDR3 nucleotide sequence: TGTGCCAGCCGCTCCAGGGGATCCTATGGCTACACCTTC.